These T cell receptor beta chains were read from a single sample in a study of T cells in Graves' hyperthyroidism and ophthalmopathy. MiXCR, applied by TCRdb to the multiplex PCR reads, yields one record per CDR3 protein. Of hundreds of thousands of distinct CDR3 sequences listed, 14% were seen once; the top ten hold about 26%. The sequencing input was blood. The receptors derive from a young woman with Graves' hyperthyroidism. Each CDR3 is given with its conserved first and last residue. D genes are given only for firm matches. Not every row has a clone size; where given, it reads once, few, many or a size class.

V gene,J gene,clone size,CDR3 length,D gene,CDR3 DNA,CDR3 protein
TRBV27,TRBJ2-2,many,15,TRBD2,TGTGCCAGCAGCCCTAGCGGGCCGGGCACCGGGGAGCTGTTTTTT,CASSPSGPGTGELFF
TRBV7-9,TRBJ1-1,NA,14,TRBD1,TGTGCCAGCAGAGCCCGGGACAGGGGAACTGAAGCTTTCTTT,CASRARDRGTEAFF
TRBV29-1,TRBJ2-1,NA,14,NA,TGCAGCGTTGAATCGGGAATCTCCTACAATGAGCAGTTCTTC,CSVESGISYNEQFF
TRBV5-6,TRBJ2-5,few,15,NA,TGTGCCAGCAGCTTACCCGTAGGGCAAGCGGAGACCCAGTACTTC,CASSLPVGQAETQYF
TRBV29-1,TRBJ2-6,NA,13,NA,TGCAGCGTTGAGACCACTGGGGCCAACGTCCTGACTTTC,CSVETTGANVLTF
TRBV24-1,TRBJ1-1,many,13,NA,TGTGCCTCGAGGGGGGGTTCTTCGACTGAAGCTTTCTTT,CASRGGSSTEAFF
TRBV20-1,TRBJ2-3,many,11,NA,TGCAGTCATATGCCCGGGGATACGCAGTATTTT,CSHMPGDTQYF
TRBV12-3/TRBV12-4,TRBJ1-4,many,17,TRBD1,TGTGCCAGCAGCGTAGCGACAGGGGGCGCGGTACTTGAAAAACTGTTTTTT,CASSVATGGAVLEKLFF
TRBV28,TRBJ2-3,many,13,NA,TGTGCCAGCAGTTTGCCCTCCACAGATACGCAGTATTTT,CASSLPSTDTQYF
TRBV15,TRBJ2-7,many,14,NA,TGTGCCACCAGCAGAGATCAAACTAGCAGCGAGCAGTACTTC,CATSRDQTSSEQYF
TRBV20-1,TRBJ1-1,many,13,NA,TGCAGTGCTAGGGAGGGGCGCCTCACTGAAGCTTTCTTT,CSAREGRLTEAFF